This record concerns one T cell receptor beta chain sequence. Its antigen is as yet unknown. This record comes from a study of T cell repertoires and HLA-DP antigens. Each pre-culture CD4+ sample aimed for hundreds of thousands of T cell genomes at deep resolution. The table came from immunoSEQ multiplex PCR; TCRdb's copy has only in-frame clones and leaves some out. The sample carries some 89,000 clones, more than 75% recorded once. The CDR3 has 14 residues. The trim removed 2 bases at V and 2 bases at J, leaving 3 bases unmatched. CDR1 and CDR2 from the germline V gene are MNHEY and SMNVEV (reference sequence).

Source material: CD4+ T cells from PBMCs. The source of this sequence is a man in his fifties or sixties in good health and CMV-seronegative. The chain couples TRBV27 to TRBJ2-7; TRBD2 aligns across 7 bases. The CDR3 nucleotides are TGTGCCAGCAGTTTACAGGGAGGGCCCTACGAGCAGTACTTC. It is translated as CASSLQGGPYEQYF.